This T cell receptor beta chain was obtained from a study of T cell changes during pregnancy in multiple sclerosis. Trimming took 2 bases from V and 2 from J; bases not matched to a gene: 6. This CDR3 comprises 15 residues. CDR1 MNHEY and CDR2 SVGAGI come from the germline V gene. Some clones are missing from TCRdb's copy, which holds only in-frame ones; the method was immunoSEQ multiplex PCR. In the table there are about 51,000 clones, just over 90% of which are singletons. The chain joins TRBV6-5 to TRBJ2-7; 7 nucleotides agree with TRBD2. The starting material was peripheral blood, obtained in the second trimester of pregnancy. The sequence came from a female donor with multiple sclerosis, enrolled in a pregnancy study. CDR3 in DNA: TGTGCCAGCAGTTACGGCGGGAGTCAAGCCTACGAGCAGTACTTC. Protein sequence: CASSYGGSQAYEQYF.